The present entry profiles one TCR beta chain with its context. This specimen belongs to a study of blood T cell repertoires in COVID-19. Whole-study context: In each case, the material was cDNA or gDNA derived from T cells, B-cell-depleted T cells, or PBMCs.

Under the authors' procedure: Estimation of nucleated cell counts was performed using reference gene primer amplification. Measured with immunoSEQ multiplex PCR; TCRdb has only the in-frame clones, and not every one. V, J and clone size are taken as reported in that table, and D and trimming were inferred from the DNA itself. The sample carries over 200,000 clones, under 90% recorded once. Participant reports of clinical history set cohort assignment. Recovery among Cohort 3 donors was established by two negative PCRs, clearance, or symptom resolution. This CDR3 has 15 residues. Looked up from germline, CDR1 is MNHEY and CDR2 is SMNVEV (reference sequence). Trimming stripped 5 bases from V and 0 bases from J, with 11 bases between.

The origin of this receptor is a man in his sixties who had recovered from COVID-19. The V call is TRBV27, the J call TRBJ1-5, with D possibly TRBD1 on 6 matching bases. The sample consisted of PBMCs or T cells enriched from blood (not recorded which). Written as DNA, the CDR3 is TGTGCCAGCAGTCTTCGACAGGATAGCAATCAGCCCCAGCATTTT. Translation gives CASSLRQDSNQPQHF.